The entry below gives a single TCR beta chain sequence along with its context. The germline V and J ends were trimmed by 3 bases and 5 bases, with 15 bases remaining between them. The CDR3 runs to 15 residues. Germline lookup yields CDR1 SGHTS and CDR2 YDEGEE. Authors' methods: After removing out-of-frame reads, around 2,100,000 distinct TCRbeta sequences remained. Generated by immunoSEQ multiplex PCR, the TCRdb table keeps only in-frame clones and is missing some. V, J and clone size reflect that table, while D and trimming were determined from the DNA. This sample has 58,000 or so clones, with over 70% found just once. The source of the sample is a study of memory CD4+ T cells and cytomegalovirus serostatus. Single viable CD3+CD4+CD8-CD45RO+ cells were sorted as the memory CD4+ T cells. Positive selection with CD4 microbeads enriched total CD4+ T cells.

Material for sequencing was memory CD4+ T cells from blood. The chain links TRBV5-8 to TRBJ1-5; tentative D call: TRBD1 (5 bases). This receptor was taken from an adult in good health and CMV-seropositive. The CDR3 DNA sequence: TGTGCCAGCAGCTCGATTGGGACGGGCTATCAGCCCCAGCATTTT. Protein: CASSSIGTGYQPQHF.